The rows below give T cell receptor beta chains drawn from one sample of a study of early stage breast cancer tumors. Assay used: immunoSEQ multiplex PCR; TCRdb lists only in-frame clones, some missing. The repertoire holds 45,000 to 60,000 clones, with 65% to 90% as singletons. The material sequenced was blood. The receptors shown here come from a person aged 45-60 years with breast cancer. Both conserved end residues are part of each CDR3. D genes are given only for firm matches. Size tells how often a clone was seen (once, few, many) or the class of an expanded clone, and some rows leave it out.

d_gene: NA; j_gene: TRBJ2-5; abundance: NA; len: 11; v_gene: TRBV6-1; CDR3aa: CASTLLETQYF; CDR3nt: TGTGCCAGCACGCTATTGGAGACCCAGTACTTC
d_gene: NA; j_gene: TRBJ1-2; abundance: once; len: 12; v_gene: TRBV7-2; CDR3aa: CASSLVWGGYTF; CDR3nt: TGTGCCAGCAGCTTAGTGTGGGGTGGCTACACCTTC
d_gene: TRBD1; j_gene: TRBJ1-2; abundance: NA; len: 14; v_gene: TRBV25-1; CDR3aa: CASSPGQVLYGYTF; CDR3nt: TGTGCCAGCAGCCCGGGACAGGTTCTCTATGGCTACACCTTC
d_gene: NA; j_gene: TRBJ1-2; abundance: NA; len: 16; v_gene: TRBV4-3; CDR3aa: CASSQDLSRQFYGYTF; CDR3nt: TGCGCCAGCAGCCAAGATCTCTCCCGTCAGTTTTATGGCTACACCTTC
d_gene: NA; j_gene: TRBJ1-1; abundance: NA; len: 12; v_gene: TRBV7-9; CDR3aa: CASSWGNTEAFF; CDR3nt: TGTGCCAGCAGCTGGGGGAACACTGAAGCTTTCTTT
d_gene: NA; j_gene: TRBJ1-1; abundance: NA; len: 13; v_gene: TRBV10-3; CDR3aa: CAISEGMNTEAFF; CDR3nt: TGTGCCATCAGTGAAGGGATGAACACTGAAGCTTTCTTT
d_gene: TRBD1; j_gene: TRBJ1-6; abundance: NA; len: 15; v_gene: TRBV6-5; CDR3aa: CASSYQGQGYSPLHF; CDR3nt: TGTGCCAGCAGTTACCAGGGACAGGGGTATTCACCCCTCCACTTT
d_gene: NA; j_gene: TRBJ1-5; abundance: NA; len: 13; v_gene: TRBV7-9; CDR3aa: CASSFPGGGPQHF; CDR3nt: TGTGCCAGCAGCTTCCCCGGAGGTGGGCCCCAGCATTTT
d_gene: NA; j_gene: TRBJ1-2; abundance: NA; len: 14; v_gene: TRBV2; CDR3aa: CASILGGGNYGYTF; CDR3nt: TGTGCCAGCATCTTAGGGGGGGGCAACTATGGCTACACCTTC
d_gene: NA; j_gene: TRBJ1-1; abundance: once; len: 13; v_gene: TRBV18; CDR3aa: CASSPQTDSEAFF; CDR3nt: TGTGCCAGCTCACCACAAACGGACAGTGAAGCTTTCTTT
d_gene: TRBD1; j_gene: TRBJ2-1; abundance: NA; len: 16; v_gene: TRBV5-6; CDR3aa: CASSRTAGGLRNEQFF; CDR3nt: TGTGCCAGCAGCCGGACAGCAGGGGGTCTACGCAATGAGCAGTTCTTC
d_gene: TRBD1; j_gene: TRBJ2-7; abundance: once; len: 12; v_gene: TRBV29-1; CDR3aa: CSVGQGSREQYF; CDR3nt: TGCAGCGTGGGACAGGGATCGAGGGAGCAGTACTTC
d_gene: NA; j_gene: TRBJ2-7; abundance: NA; len: 13; v_gene: TRBV4-3; CDR3aa: CASSAGTSYEQYF; CDR3nt: TGCGCCAGCAGCGCGGGGACGTCCTACGAGCAGTACTTC
d_gene: NA; j_gene: TRBJ2-5; abundance: NA; len: 10; v_gene: TRBV20-1; CDR3aa: CSATTGTQYF; CDR3nt: TGCAGTGCTACTACCGGGACCCAGTACTTC
d_gene: NA; j_gene: TRBJ1-2; abundance: NA; len: 15; v_gene: TRBV6-5; CDR3aa: CASSLGYGSNYGYTF; CDR3nt: TGTGCCAGCAGTTTGGGTTACGGGTCAAACTATGGCTACACCTTC
d_gene: NA; j_gene: TRBJ1-4; abundance: NA; len: 15; v_gene: TRBV30; CDR3aa: CAWSMGRGGNEKLFF; CDR3nt: TGTGCCTGGAGCATGGGAAGGGGTGGTAATGAAAAACTGTTTTTT
d_gene: NA; j_gene: TRBJ2-3; abundance: once; len: 13; v_gene: TRBV7-9; CDR3aa: CASSNALKDTQYF; CDR3nt: TGTGCCAGCAGCAACGCACTAAAGGATACGCAGTATTTT
d_gene: NA; j_gene: TRBJ2-2; abundance: NA; len: 18; v_gene: TRBV10-3; CDR3aa: CAISPSGGGGAFTGELFF; CDR3nt: TGTGCCATCAGTCCCTCGGGCGGAGGGGGCGCATTTACCGGGGAGCTGTTTTTT
d_gene: NA; j_gene: TRBJ1-3; abundance: NA; len: 16; v_gene: TRBV19; CDR3aa: CASSITAGVSGNTIYF; CDR3nt: TGTGCCAGTAGTATCACGGCAGGGGTCTCTGGAAACACCATATATTTT
d_gene: TRBD1; j_gene: TRBJ1-1; abundance: NA; len: 15; v_gene: TRBV5-1; CDR3aa: CASSLDRVGNTEAFF; CDR3nt: TGCGCCAGCAGCCTCGACAGGGTCGGGAACACTGAAGCTTTCTTT